These 16 T cell receptor beta chains were sequenced from one sample in a study of T cell repertoires in cytomegalovirus infection. Their recognized antigens are unknown. TCRdb passed the reads through MiXCR, listing each CDR3 protein once. The sample consists of roughly 280,000 distinct CDR3 sequences, less than 25% of them appearing once. The material was cultured PBMCs, obtained from culture after CMV antigen stimulation. The source is a human donor in good health (CMV status not recorded). Some clones in this sample may be carry-over from other donors' samples.

This clonotype was counted between two and nine times. The CDR3 nucleotides read TGCGCCAGCAGCTTGCAGGGACTAACCCCAGATACGCAGTATTTT. This translates into CASSLQGLTPDTQYF. This chain links TRBV5-1 with TRBJ2-3; TRBD2 matches 7 bases. This CDR3 has 15 residues. J was trimmed by 4 bases and V by 1 base; bases with no gene match: 6. CDR1 is SGHRS and CDR2 is YFSETQ in the germline V gene.

The J gene is TRBJ2-7, the V gene TRBV5-5; D is possibly TRBD1 or TRBD2 (5 bases each). Germline values: CDR1 SGHKS, CDR2 YYEKEE (reference sequence). V gave up 4 bases and J gave up 4 bases, with 18 bases separating them. The CDR3 is 15 amino acids. The CDR3 loop reads CASSTGTDPPYEQYV. In DNA, the CDR3 is TGTGCCAGCAGCACGGGGACGGACCCTCCGTACGAGCAGTACGTC.

In its sample, this clonotype was seen many times. The rearrangement links TRBV7-2 to TRBJ1-1, with D tentatively TRBD1 (6 bases). Trimming took off 3 bases at V and 6 bases at J, with 14 bases between the two ends. Looked up from germline, CDR1 is SGHTA and CDR2 is FQGNSA. CDR3 length: 14 amino acids. CDR3 in amino acids: CASSFPDRTSEAFF. The CDR3 DNA reads TGTGCCAGCAGCTTTCCCGACAGGACATCTGAAGCTTTCTTT.

This clonotype came up many times. The chain joins TRBV12-5 to TRBJ2-1, with 10 bases lining up with TRBD2. V shed 4 bases and J 5 bases; nucleotides not matched to a gene: 5. The CDR3 length is 15 residues. CDR1 is LGHNT, CDR2 FRNRAP, per germline. In DNA, the CDR3 is TGTGCTAGTGGTTACAGCGGGAGGGGAGACAATGAGCAGTTCTTC. This translates into CASGYSGRGDNEQFF.

The V gene is TRBV12-3 or TRBV12-4, the J gene TRBJ1-1, with D maybe TRBD1 (5 bases). V was shortened by 5 bases and J by 3 bases, with 7 bases between the two germline ends. The CDR3 totals 12 residues. CDR3 loop: CASSGGDTEAFF. The CDR3, as DNA: TGTGCCAGCAGTGGGGGAGACACTGAAGCTTTCTTT.

As DNA, the CDR3 is TGTGCCAGCAGCGGGGTGGGGGGGATCAATGAGCAGTTCTTC. This encodes CASSGVGGINEQFF. The V gene is TRBV2, the J gene TRBJ2-1; the match to TRBD2 covers 7 bases. The CDR3 totals 14 residues. The ends lost 6 bases at V and 6 bases at J; junction bases unmatched: 8. Germline CDR1 and CDR2: SNHLY and FYNNEI.

The V and J genes are TRBV5-6 and TRBJ1-1; tentatively, D is TRBD1 (5 bases). Germline CDR1 reads SGHDT; CDR2 reads YYEEEE. This CDR3 has 16 amino acids. Trimming left V 3 bases short and J 0 bases short, with 15 bases between. This chain's CDR3 is CASSSLRQGLNTEAFF. CDR3 nucleotide sequence: TGTGCCAGCAGCTCTCTTAGGCAGGGTCTGAACACTGAAGCTTTCTTT.

Only a few counts were recorded for this clonotype. J is TRBJ2-5 and V is TRBV7-2; D possibly matches TRBD1 or TRBD2 (6 bases each). Germline V gives CDR1 SGHTA, CDR2 FQGNSA. This CDR3 spans 15 amino acids. The V and J ends lost 5 bases and 4 bases respectively, with 17 bases between them. The CDR3 sequence: CASSPAGGAGETQYF. For the CDR3, the DNA is TGTGCCAGCAGCCCCGCCGGGGGCGCGGGAGAGACCCAGTACTTC.

The rearrangement joins TRBV28 to TRBJ1-5, with TRBD1 identical over 7 bases. Germline V gene sequence: CDR1 MDHEN, CDR2 SYDVKM. Trimming took 5 bases from V and 5 from J; bases not matched to a gene: 6. The CDR3 is made up of 14 amino acids. The CDR3 is CASSTRQGHQPQHF. In nucleotides, the CDR3 is TGTGCCAGCAGTACGAGACAGGGCCATCAGCCCCAGCATTTT.

This clonotype has at least ten counts. The CDR3 ends on some other residue instead of the conserved phenylalanine or tryptophan, so this is likely a read error. No DNA is shown, since the ends of the CDR3 on it are uncertain; the CDR3 is the one TCRdb lists. The chain joins TRBV7-2 to TRBJ2-1; the DNA was not used to check the table's D call, TRBD2. CDR1 SGHTA and CDR2 FQGNSA come from the germline V gene. Ends included, the CDR3 has 14 residues. CDR3 protein: CASSLNPPTSGMVS.

This clonotype has a handful of counts. The J gene is TRBJ2-5, the V gene TRBV7-2; 9 bases agree with TRBD1. The trim removed 2 bases at V and 10 bases at J, leaving 17 bases unmatched. Per the germline V gene, CDR1 is SGHTA and CDR2 is FQGNSA. CDR3 length equals 17 residues. The CDR3 spells CASSLSTQGAVAINQYF. The CDR3 DNA is TGTGCCAGCAGCTTATCGACACAGGGGGCGGTAGCCATTAACCAGTACTTC.

This clonotype showed up many times. The chain recombines TRBV7-2 with TRBJ1-1; TRBD1 aligns across 9 bases. V trimming: 1 base; J trimming: 2 bases; junction bases outside the gene matches: 8. Germline-derived CDR1 and CDR2 are SGHTA and FQGNSA. The CDR3 sequence is 17 residues long. DNA for the CDR3: TGTGCCAGCAGCTTAGTAGGTCTGGGACAGGGAAACACTGAAGCTTTCTTT. Its protein is CASSLVGLGQGNTEAFF.

This clonotype was detected many times. This chain connects TRBV7-2 to TRBJ1-5, with 7 positions matching TRBD1. There are 14 residues in the CDR3. CDR1 is SGHTA and CDR2 is FQGNSA in the germline V gene. V shed 7 bases and J 7 bases; nucleotides not matched to a gene: 10. The CDR3 reads CASNPGGGWQPQHF. CDR3 nucleotides: TGTGCCAGCAACCCAGGGGGGGGTTGGCAGCCCCAGCATTTT.

This clonotype was found many times. This chain connects TRBV7-2 to TRBJ2-7; D gene uncertain. Germline V gene data show CDR1 as SGHTA and CDR2 as FQGNSA. V was pared by 7 bases and J by 3 bases, with 13 bases between. CDR3 size: 13 residues. For the CDR3, the DNA is TGTGCCAGCACCACGGGCCCTGGCTACGAGCAGTACTTC. The encoded protein is CASTTGPGYEQYF.

This clonotype has ten or more counts. The chain is built from TRBV7-2 and TRBJ1-5; the match to TRBD1 covers 7 bases. From germline, CDR1 is SGHTA and CDR2 FQGNSA. V dropped 5 bases and J dropped 4; count of bases not matched to a gene: 5. This CDR3 has 14 amino acids. The CDR3 DNA is TGTGCCAGCAGCAACCGACAGGGAAATCAGCCCCAGCATTTT. Protein: CASSNRQGNQPQHF.

The CDR3 DNA reads as TGCAGTGCTAGGTCCAGGGACAGCACAATTTCCTATGGCTACACCTTC. Protein product: CSARSRDSTISYGYTF. The V and J genes are TRBV20-1 and TRBJ1-2, with 7 bases identical to TRBD1. CDR3 length: 16 residues. CDR1 is DFQATT, CDR2 SNEGSKA, per germline (reference sequence). V gave up 3 bases and J gave up 4 bases; unmatched junction bases: 14.